This TCR beta chain originates from a study of blood T cell repertoires in COVID-19. On the study more broadly: Both acute and convalescent COVID-19 samples were obtained from the United States, Italy and Spain. Sources were T cells, B-cell-depleted T cells, or PBMCs; the material itself was cDNA or gDNA.

This clone was detected once. In the source study's methods: Reference gene primer amplification gave nucleated cell count estimates. Data came from immunoSEQ multiplex PCR; TCRdb stores just in-frame clones and leaves some out. Clone size and the V and J calls come from that table; the DNA yielded D and trimming. The sample lists tens of thousands of clones, more than 90% occurring once. The CDR3 is 14 residues long. Germline V gene data show CDR1 as SGHNT and CDR2 as YYREEE (reference sequence). The V and J ends lost 4 bases and 4 bases, in that order; junction bases with no gene match: 6. The rearrangement links TRBV5-4 to TRBJ2-7; 9 bases line up with TRBD1. This receptor was taken from a human donor with active COVID-19. The donor label of this sample is uncertain. Material for sequencing was peripheral blood. CDR3 loop: CASSARTGVYEQYF. The CDR3, as DNA: TGTGCCAGCAGCGCGAGGACAGGGGTTTACGAGCAGTACTTC. The entire variable domain, with the rest obtained from reference TRBV5-4 and TRBJ2-7, is as follows: ETGVTQSPTHLIKTRGQQVTLRCSSQSGHNTVSWYQQALGQGPQFIFQYYREEENGRGNFPPRFSGLQFPNYSSELNVNALELDDSALYLCASSARTGVYEQYFGPGTRLTVT.